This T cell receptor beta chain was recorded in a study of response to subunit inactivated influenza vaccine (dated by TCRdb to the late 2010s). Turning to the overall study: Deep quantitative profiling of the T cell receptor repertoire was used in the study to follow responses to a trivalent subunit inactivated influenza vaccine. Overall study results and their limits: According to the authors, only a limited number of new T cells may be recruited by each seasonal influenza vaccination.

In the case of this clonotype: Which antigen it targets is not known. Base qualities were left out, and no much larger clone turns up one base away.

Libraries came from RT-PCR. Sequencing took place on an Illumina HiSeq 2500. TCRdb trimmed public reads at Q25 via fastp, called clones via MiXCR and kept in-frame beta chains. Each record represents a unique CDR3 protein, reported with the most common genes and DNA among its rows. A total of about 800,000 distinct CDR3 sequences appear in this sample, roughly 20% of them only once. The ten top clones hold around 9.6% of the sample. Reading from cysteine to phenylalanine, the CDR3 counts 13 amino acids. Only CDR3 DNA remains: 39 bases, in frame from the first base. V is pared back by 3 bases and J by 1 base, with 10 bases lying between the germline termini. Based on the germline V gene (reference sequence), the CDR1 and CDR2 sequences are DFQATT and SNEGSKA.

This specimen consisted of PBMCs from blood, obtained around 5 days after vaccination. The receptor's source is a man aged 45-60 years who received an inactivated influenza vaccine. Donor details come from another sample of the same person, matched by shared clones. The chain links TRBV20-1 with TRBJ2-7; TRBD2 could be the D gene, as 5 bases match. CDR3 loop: CSARPDSSYEQYF. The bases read TGCAGTGCTAGGCCGGACTCGTCCTACGAGCAGTACTTC.